This T cell receptor (beta chain) was captured in a study of T-cell reconstitution after alpha-beta-depleted transplantation in children. The study's findings and limits: Among T cells one year after transplant, newly produced cells accounted for most counts and diversity. The study traced high day-60 TCRbeta diversity in some patients to surviving recipient T cells and thymic progenitors. Several hundred expanded graft clones reportedly supplied alpha-beta T cells about two months after transplant.

V was cut by 4 bases and J by 4 bases, with 14 bases left in between. This CDR3 contains 14 residues. Germline loops: CDR1 DFQATT, CDR2 SNEGSKA (reference sequence). Using unique molecular identifiers, the investigators prepared the TCRbeta library. TCRdb used MiXCR to reprocess the PCR reads, holding one entry per CDR3 protein. This sample has 480,000 or so distinct CDR3 sequences; about 10% occur once, and the top ten carry just over 2%. This clonotype was recorded many times. Its antigen is not identified. The TCR comes from a child aged 2-15 years with inherited bone marrow failure, due to receive a stem cell transplant. The chain uses TRBV20-1 and TRBJ1-5, with TRBD1 as a possible D gene (6 bases). The specimen was PBMCs, collected before TCRalphabeta/CD19-depleted stem cell transplant. The CDR3 loop is CSANLQGGNQPQHF. In DNA, the CDR3 is TGCAGTGCTAACTTACAGGGCGGGAATCAGCCCCAGCATTTT.